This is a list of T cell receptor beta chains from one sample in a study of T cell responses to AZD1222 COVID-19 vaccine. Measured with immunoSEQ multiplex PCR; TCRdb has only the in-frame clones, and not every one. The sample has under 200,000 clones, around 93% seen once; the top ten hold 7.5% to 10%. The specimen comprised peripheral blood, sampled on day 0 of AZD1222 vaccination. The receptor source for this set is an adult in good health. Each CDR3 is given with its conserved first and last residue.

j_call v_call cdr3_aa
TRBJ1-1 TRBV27 CASSETTGTGISEAFF
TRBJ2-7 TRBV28 CASSLLDRVHEQYF
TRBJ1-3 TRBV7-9 CASSKYTGISGNTIYF
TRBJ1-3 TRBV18 CASRTTRDRGGGNTIYF
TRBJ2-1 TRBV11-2 CASSSGIPSGRRDEQFF
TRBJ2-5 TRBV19 CASSIAPGDQETQYF
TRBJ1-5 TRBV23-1 CASSQSMGDQPQHF
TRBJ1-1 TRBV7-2 CASSLTPWEAFF
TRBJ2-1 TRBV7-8 CASSLGAGGGYNEQFF
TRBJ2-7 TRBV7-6 CASSLGGGSSYEQYF
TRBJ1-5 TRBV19 CASNADFYSNQPQHF
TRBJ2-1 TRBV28 CASSFAGGAYNEQFF
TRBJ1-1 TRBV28 CASSLSGGLTEAFF
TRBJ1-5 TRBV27 CASSSSPPLFGESNQPQHF
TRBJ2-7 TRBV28 CASSLVGANYEQYF
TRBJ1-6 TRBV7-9 CASSLDAAGNSPLHF
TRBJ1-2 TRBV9 CASSARDSPYGYTF
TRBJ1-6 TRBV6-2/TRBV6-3 CASRPWAQPNSPLHF
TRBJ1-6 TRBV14 CASSQFLGAPLHF
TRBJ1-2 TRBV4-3 CASSQQGGYYGYTF
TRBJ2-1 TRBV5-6 CASSYRTSNNEQFF